Detailed here is one TCR beta chain. What antigen it recognizes has not been identified. Per-base qualities were not stored, and no clone one base away is much larger. The sample belongs to a study of cytomegalovirus exposure and HLA in healthy donors (dated by TCRdb to 2015 to 2018). Context from the whole study: A later analysis indicated that the roughly 130 validation repertoires were generated on the platform also employed for the 720 or so repertoires of the first cohort. The study aimed to test whether signatures of past pathogen exposure could be identified by cataloging public T cell receptors. Along with the roughly 670-subject first cohort, a separate validation cohort of 120 different subjects was used. The study combined high-throughput TCR immunosequencing, statistical association of individual TCRs with disease status, and machine learning to predict cytomegalovirus infection status. What the work shows at the level of the full study, not this receptor alone: In both the original and validation cohorts, the classifier was reported to diagnose cytomegalovirus status with high specificity and sensitivity. It was suggested by the authors that the approach could potentially be generalized to other disease states and immunological phenotypes. All 120 or so repertoires were used to score co-occurrence in the validation cohort in a later analysis, because that analysis had no HLA typing for the cohort. In vitro tests confirmed that a few of the cytomegalovirus-associated TCR beta chains recognize cytomegalovirus antigens. Most TCR sequences were observed very rarely across donors, whereas some public TCRs were present in many individuals. The study listed 164 TCR beta chains as associated with cytomegalovirus. A later analysis found that TCRs clustered in the first cohort also tended to co-occur in the 95 to 150 validation repertoires, with about 94% of cluster scores above 0.

Donors formed part of the validation cohort, which comprised 120 subjects and was distinct from the first cohort of several hundred subjects. The germline V gene specifies KGHSH as CDR1 and LQKENI as CDR2. V is clipped by 4 bases and J by 8 bases, and the sequence between their germline boundaries is 6 bases long. The CDR3 covers 11 residues, taking in both the cysteine and the phenylalanine. Only the CDR3 DNA stays, 33 bases, in frame from base 1. Library construction relied on the immunoSEQ multiplex PCR assay. Turning to the authors' computational methods: A statistical classification framework was developed to diagnose cytomegalovirus status using the catalog of TCR beta chain sequences. TCRdb took this table from immuneACCESS and kept in-frame rearrangements with V and J called. Such tables lack part of the clones; where checked against another copy, unresolved V genes explain under half of the gap, and the rest is unexplained. For V, J and clone size, that table is used; D and trimming come from the DNA. The sample data list 150,000 or so clones, and roughly 84% of these were observed just once. The biggest ten clones account for roughly 10% of the sample.

The receptor comes from a man aged 25 to 40 in good health and CMV-seropositive. Sequenced input: PBMCs. Rearrangement joined TRBV18 to TRBJ2-1; matching of 6 bases hints at TRBD2 as the D gene. The CDR3: CASSREDEQFF. The DNA sequence is TGTGCCAGCTCACGGGAGGATGAGCAGTTCTTC.